The rows below give T cell receptor beta chains drawn from one sample of a study of cytomegalovirus exposure and HLA in healthy donors. Repertoires were generated with immunoSEQ multiplex PCR, while TCRdb's copy carries only in-frame clones and drops some. Its table lists more than 70,000 clones. The sequencing input was PBMCs. Receptors originate from a woman between 55 and 75 years old in good health and CMV-seronegative. Each CDR3 is given without its conserved first and last residue.

>TRBJ2-6|TRBV30
AWNIRSGANVLT
>TRBJ1-4|TRBV7-9
ASSFQATNEKLF
>TRBJ1-2|TRBV19
ASSMGIRQGNYGYT
>TRBJ2-7|TRBV7-9
ASSPGLAVSYEQY
>TRBJ2-1|TRBV7-2
ASSLGSGNFNEQF
>TRBJ2-7|TRBV7-9
ASSHPQEFTYEQY
>TRBJ2-7|TRBV4-1
ASSPTTSVRRVSYEQY
>TRBJ1-3|TRBV28
ASSPIRQGNTIY
>TRBJ2-7|TRBV28
ASSPPLLTGYEQY
>TRBJ2-2|TRBV5-4
ASSTPDRATGELF
>TRBJ2-1|TRBV5-6
ASGGGSNEQF
>TRBJ1-1|TRBV7-3
ASSDLGAPNTEAF
>TRBJ1-5|TRBV19
ASSSLTAAQPQH
>TRBJ2-5|TRBV30
AWLGRGRQETQY